A selection of T cell receptor beta chains follows, all from one sample in a study of blood T cell repertoires in COVID-19. Libraries were prepared by immunoSEQ multiplex PCR; TCRdb keeps only in-frame clonotypes and omits some of them. The sample records 280,000 or so clones, about four fifths being singletons. The specimen was peripheral blood. The origin of the receptors is a woman aged 45-59 years who had recovered from COVID-19. CDR3s include the opening cysteine and the closing phenylalanine or tryptophan. The D gene is left open where the match is weak. Part of the rows lack a size; the others show once, few, many or a class for expanded clones.

.,TRBD1,TRBV14,TRBJ2-3,TGTGCCAGCAGCCCCGAGACAGGGGGTGGGGATACGCAGTATTTT,CASSPETGGGDTQYF
.,TRBD1,TRBV9,TRBJ1-4,TGTGCCAGCCTTGCCCACAGGGGGGCCCGGGGGAGTGAAAAACTGTTTTTT,CASLAHRGARGSEKLFF
.,.,TRBV27,TRBJ2-2,TGTGCCAGCAGTTTAGGCCGAGGCGGGGAGCTGTTTTTT,CASSLGRGGELFF
.,.,TRBV9,TRBJ1-1,TGTGCCAGCAGCACTCGGGGGGGCACTGAAGCTTTCTTT,CASSTRGGTEAFF
.,TRBD2,TRBV7-8,TRBJ2-1,TGTGCCAGCAGCTCCGAGCCGAGCGGGAGTAACTACAATGAGCAGTTCTTC,CASSSEPSGSNYNEQFF
.,.,TRBV27,TRBJ2-7,TGTGCCAGCAGTTTCAGGGGGGCCTACGAGCAGTACTTC,CASSFRGAYEQYF
.,.,TRBV19,TRBJ2-2,TGTGCCAGTAGTATAGCCCCCGGGGCGAACACCGGGGAGCTGTTTTTT,CASSIAPGANTGELFF
.,.,TRBV9,TRBJ2-2,TGTGCCAGCAGCGTTTCAGGCGGGGAGCTGTTTTTT,CASSVSGGELFF
.,.,TRBV6-5,TRBJ1-1,TGTGCCACCAATATTTACCAAAGGGGGACTGAAGCTTTCTTT,CATNIYQRGTEAFF
.,TRBD1,TRBV7-9,TRBJ2-2,TGTGCCAGCAGCTTAGGAGGGACAGGATCGTGGCCCGGGGAGCTGTTTTTT,CASSLGGTGSWPGELFF
.,TRBD1,TRBV11-3,TRBJ2-2,TGTGCCAGCAGCTTCGGGACAGGGAGAACCGGGGAGCTGTTTTTT,CASSFGTGRTGELFF
.,.,TRBV5-4,TRBJ1-2,TGTGCCAGCAGCTTTAGCAGGGATGGCTACACCTTC,CASSFSRDGYTF
.,TRBD1,TRBV6-5,TRBJ1-2,TGTGCCAGCAGGCCGGGACAGGGAGTCTATGGCTACACCTTC,CASRPGQGVYGYTF
.,.,TRBV10-3,TRBJ1-1,TGTGCCTCAAGGGGCCAGGACACTGAAGCTTTCTTT,CASRGQDTEAFF
.,TRBD2,TRBV2,TRBJ2-2,TGTGCCAGCAGGGGACTAGCGTCGAACACCGGGGAGCTGTTTTTT,CASRGLASNTGELFF
.,TRBD1,TRBV7-2,TRBJ1-1,TGTGCCAGCAGATTGAGGACAGGGGCAAACACTGAAGCTTTCTTT,CASRLRTGANTEAFF
.,TRBD1,TRBV28,TRBJ2-5,TGTGCCAGCAGTCCGGGACAGGGGGCCCTAGCGCTCCAAGAGACCCAGTACTTC,CASSPGQGALALQETQYF
.,.,TRBV20-1,TRBJ2-7,TGCAGTGCTAGATCGGGTCACGAGCAGTACTTC,CSARSGHEQYF
once,.,TRBV4-2,TRBJ1-1,TGTGCCAGCAGTCCAGACGGGGGACCCACTGAAGCTTTCTTT,CASSPDGGPTEAFF
.,.,TRBV11-1,TRBJ2-5,TGTGCCAGTGCACAGGGAGTTGGAGAGACCCAGTACTTC,CASAQGVGETQYF
.,.,TRBV11-2,TRBJ2-3,TGTGCCAGCAGCTTAGAAGCCGCCCGGGGCACAGATACGCAGTATTTT,CASSLEAARGTDTQYF
.,.,TRBV28,TRBJ2-5,TGTGCCAGCAGTTATGGTCATCCAGGGGAGACCCAGTACTTC,CASSYGHPGETQYF
.,.,TRBV16,TRBJ1-2,TGTGCCAGCAGCCAATCAGTCGGTTCCCGTGGCACCTTC,CASSQSVGSRGTF
many,TRBD1,TRBV6-4,TRBJ2-1,TGTGCCAGCAGTCCCGAGACCGACAGGGACAATGAGCAGTTCTTC,CASSPETDRDNEQFF
.,.,TRBV10-3,TRBJ1-2,TGTGCCATCAGTGAGCTAGACTATGGCTACACCTTC,CAISELDYGYTF
.,TRBD2,TRBV3-1/TRBV3-2,TRBJ2-7,TGTGCCAGCAGCCACACACGGGCTAGCGGTGGCGAGCAGTACTTC,CASSHTRASGGEQYF
few,.,TRBV6-2/TRBV6-3,TRBJ1-5,TGTGCCAGCAGTAACTGGGGGGATAGCAATCAGCCCCAGCATTTT,CASSNWGDSNQPQHF
.,TRBD1,TRBV5-6,TRBJ2-3,TGTGCCAGCAGCTTGGACAGGGGAGATACGCAGTATTTT,CASSLDRGDTQYF
once,TRBD1,TRBV10-1,TRBJ2-1,TGCGCCAGCATCTTAGGACAGGGGGATTACAATGAGCAGTTCTTC,CASILGQGDYNEQFF
.,.,TRBV11-1,TRBJ2-1,TGTGCCAGCAGCCCCCAACACCTCCGGGATGAGCAGTTCTTC,CASSPQHLRDEQFF
once,TRBD2,TRBV28,TRBJ2-5,TGTGCCAGCAGTTTTTCCCTCAGGACTAGCACAGAGACCCAGTACTTC,CASSFSLRTSTETQYF
.,TRBD1,TRBV2,TRBJ2-3,TGTGCCAGCAATCCGGGACAGACCGGCACAGATACGCAGTATTTT,CASNPGQTGTDTQYF
.,.,TRBV19,TRBJ1-6,TGTGCCAGTAGTATGGGCTGGGCAGGGAATTCACCCCTCCACTTT,CASSMGWAGNSPLHF
.,TRBD2,TRBV5-5,TRBJ2-7,TGTGCCAGCAGCCAACTAGCGGGGGGGCTATACGAGCAGTACTTC,CASSQLAGGLYEQYF
.,TRBD1,TRBV6-5,TRBJ1-4,TGTGCCAGCAGCACGACGACAGGGTCTAATGAAAAACTGTTTTTT,CASSTTTGSNEKLFF
.,.,TRBV28,TRBJ1-4,TGTGCCAGCAGTTCCCCATTGACAGGACATAGTGCAACTAATGAAAAACTGTTTTTT,CASSSPLTGHSATNEKLFF
many,TRBD2,TRBV18,TRBJ2-7,TGTGCCAGCTCACCAAACCAAGGAGGTGGGACTAGCTGGTACTTC,CASSPNQGGGTSWYF
.,TRBD2,TRBV7-2,TRBJ2-1,TGTGCCAGCAGCTTAGTGATTCTAGCGGGAAAGGGGGTGAATGAGCAGTTCTTC,CASSLVILAGKGVNEQFF
.,.,TRBV5-5,TRBJ1-6,TGTGCCAGCAGCTTCAGGGTTTTGACACCCCTCCACTTT,CASSFRVLTPLHF
.,TRBD1,TRBV27,TRBJ1-6,TGTGCCAGCAGTCTATCGACAGGGGGATATAATTCACCCCTCCACTTT,CASSLSTGGYNSPLHF
.,TRBD1,TRBV18,TRBJ1-3,TGTGCCAGCTCAGAGACAGGGCCTCCTGGAAACACCATATATTTT,CASSETGPPGNTIYF
once,.,TRBV11-2,TRBJ1-2,TGTGCCAGCACCACCCCGGTGCTCTATGGCTACACCTTC,CASTTPVLYGYTF
.,.,TRBV3-1/TRBV3-2,TRBJ2-3,TGTGCCAGCAGCCAACAGGGCACAGATACGCAGTATTTT,CASSQQGTDTQYF
.,.,TRBV9,TRBJ2-3,TGTGCCAGCAGCGTAGCTCGCCTAGCAGATACGCAGTATTTT,CASSVARLADTQYF
.,TRBD1,TRBV28,TRBJ2-7,TGTGCCAGCAGCAAACCTCCACAGGGGTACGAGCAGTACTTC,CASSKPPQGYEQYF
once,TRBD1,TRBV5-4,TRBJ1-6,TGTGCCAGCAGCTTGACGGGACAGGGTCGATCACCCCTCCACTTT,CASSLTGQGRSPLHF
.,TRBD2,TRBV6-2/TRBV6-3,TRBJ2-3,TGTGCCAGCAGTTACTCATCGACTAGCGGGGCGACGCAGTATTTT,CASSYSSTSGATQYF
few,.,TRBV6-6,TRBJ2-5,TGTGCCAGCAGTTACGGGGGGTGGGAGACCCAGTACTTC,CASSYGGWETQYF
.,.,TRBV29-1,TRBJ2-3,TGCAGCGACGACGGCAGGGCGGCAGATACGCAGTATTTT,CSDDGRAADTQYF